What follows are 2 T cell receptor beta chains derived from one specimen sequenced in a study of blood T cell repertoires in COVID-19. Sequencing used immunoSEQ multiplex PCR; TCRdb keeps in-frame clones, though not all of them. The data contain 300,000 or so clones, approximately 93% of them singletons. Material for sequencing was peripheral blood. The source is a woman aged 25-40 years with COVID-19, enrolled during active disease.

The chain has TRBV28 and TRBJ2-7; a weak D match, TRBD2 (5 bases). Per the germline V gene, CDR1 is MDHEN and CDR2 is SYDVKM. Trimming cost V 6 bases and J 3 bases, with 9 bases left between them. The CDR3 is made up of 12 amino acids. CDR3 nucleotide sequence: TGTGCCAGCAGAGAGGGAAGCTACGAGCAGTACTTC. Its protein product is CASREGSYEQYF.

The CDR3 nucleotides are TGTGCCAGCAGTTTAGGGACTAGCGGGAGTGGTGAGCAGTTCTTC. It yields the protein CASSLGTSGSGEQFF. This chain joins TRBV27 and TRBJ2-1; 14 bases agree with TRBD2. CDR3 size: 15 residues. Germline lookup yields CDR1 MNHEY and CDR2 SMNVEV (reference sequence). Trimming cost V 2 bases and J 9 bases; bases outside gene matches: 3.